These T cell receptor beta chains were read from a single sample in a study of T cells in Graves' hyperthyroidism and ophthalmopathy. TCRdb reprocessed the multiplex PCR reads via MiXCR and lists one record per CDR3 protein. The table shows roughly 290,000 distinct CDR3 sequences, with about 14% occurring only once. Sequenced: blood. The receptors shown here come from a woman aged 25 to 39 with Graves' hyperthyroidism that later progressed to Graves' ophthalmopathy. The CDR3 runs from the conserved cysteine through the conserved F or W. The order of the fields is CDR3 protein, CDR3 DNA, J gene, V gene, clone size, D gene. A D gene is named only where the DNA matches it firmly. Size tells how often a clone was seen (once, few, many) or the class of an expanded clone, and some rows leave it out.

CASTQSGMGYQPQHF TGTGCCAGCACCCAGTCGGGGATGGGTTATCAGCCCCAGCATTTT TRBJ1-5 TRBV28 few .
CASTYRLAGASYNEQFF TGTGCCAGCACCTACAGGCTAGCGGGTGCGTCCTACAATGAGCAGTTCTTC TRBJ2-1 TRBV6-1 many TRBD2
CASSPLTGAGTEAFF TGTGCCAGCAGTCCATTGACAGGGGCCGGGACTGAAGCTTTCTTT TRBJ1-1 TRBV28 many TRBD1
CASSQARQGAISTQYF TGCGCCAGCAGCCAAGCCCGACAGGGGGCGATCTCTACGCAGTATTTT TRBJ2-3 TRBV4-3 many TRBD1
CASSDTGAKYEQYF TGTGCCAGCAGTGACACAGGGGCTAAATACGAGCAGTACTTC TRBJ2-7 TRBV2 many TRBD1
CASSLVVGDRSSYEQYF TGTGCCAGCAGCTTAGTGGTAGGGGACAGGAGCTCCTACGAGCAGTACTTC TRBJ2-7 TRBV7-9 many TRBD1
CASSPIAGVMFHEQYF TGTGCCAGCAGTCCCATAGCGGGAGTGATGTTCCACGAGCAGTACTTC TRBJ2-7 TRBV28 many TRBD2
CSARLDATYPNIQYF TGCAGTGCTAGATTGGACGCGACCTACCCAAACATTCAGTACTTC TRBJ2-4 TRBV20-1 many .
CASSMVPMSSYNEQFF TGTGCCAGTAGTATGGTCCCAATGTCGTCCTACAATGAGCAGTTCTTC TRBJ2-1 TRBV19 . .
CASSLDGPGNTIYF TGTGCCAGCAGCTTAGATGGCCCTGGAAACACCATATATTTT TRBJ1-3 TRBV7-2 many .
CASSSLGSTDTQYF TGTGCCAGCAGTTCTTTGGGAAGCACAGATACGCAGTATTTT TRBJ2-3 TRBV28 many .
CASSSGQAGRHGQYF TGTGCCAGCAGCTCCGGGCAGGCGGGGCGCCACGGGCAGTACTTC TRBJ2-7 TRBV5-4 few .
CASSPGYQETQYF TGTGCCAGCAGCCCAGGGTACCAAGAGACCCAGTACTTC TRBJ2-5 TRBV7-6 many .
CASTSPTGPPDNEQFF TGTGCCAGCACCAGCCCCACTGGACCCCCGGACAATGAGCAGTTCTTC TRBJ2-1 TRBV28 many .
CASSLILNSNQPQHF TGTGCCAGCAGCTTAATCTTGAATAGCAATCAGCCCCAGCATTTT TRBJ1-5 TRBV7-2 many .
CATSDSRGGAGDYEELFF TGTGCCACCAGTGACTCCCGCGGTGGGGCAGGGGATTACGAAGAACTGTTTTTT TRBJ1-4 TRBV24-1 . .
CASNRPGLAAYNEQFF TGTGCCAGCAATCGCCCGGGGCTAGCTGCCTACAATGAGCAGTTCTTC TRBJ2-1 TRBV12-3/TRBV12-4 many .
CASSQDLRQPQHF TGCGCCAGCAGCCAAGATCTGAGACAGCCCCAGCATTTT TRBJ1-5 TRBV4-3 many .
CASSLPQDTQYF TGTGCCAGCAGCTTACCCCAGGATACGCAGTATTTT TRBJ2-3 TRBV7-9 . .
CSVGRDAFSYEQYF TGCAGCGTTGGCCGGGACGCGTTTTCCTACGAGCAGTACTTC TRBJ2-7 TRBV29-1 many .
CASSVVHLPTDTQYF TGTGCCAGCAGCGTAGTTCACCTCCCCACAGATACGCAGTATTTT TRBJ2-3 TRBV9 . .
CASSVEGGELFF TGTGCCAGCAGCGTAGAAGGCGGGGAGCTGTTTTTT TRBJ2-2 TRBV9 . .